This T cell receptor beta chain was profiled in a study of identical twins. TCRdb analysed the 5' RACE reads with MiXCR anew, one entry per CDR3 protein. The table lists around 280,000 distinct CDR3 sequences, 6.5% to 9.5% of them singletons. Whole-study findings and limits: An excess of low generation probability was shown by twin-shared out-of-frame alpha sequences.

Germline CDR1 is LNHDA and CDR2 is SQIVND (reference sequence). The germline V and J ends were trimmed by 8 bases and 0 bases, with 17 bases remaining between them. The CDR3 sequence is 17 residues long. As regards this clonotype: What it binds is not known.

The same sample was also studied in work on yellow fever vaccine responses in identical twins.

The material sequenced was memory (CD45RO+) T cells sorted from blood. The receptor was isolated from a woman under 30 in good health. The V call is TRBV19, the J call TRBJ1-6; D gene uncertain. CDR3 DNA sequence: TGTGCCAGTGCCTACGGGAGCATATCCTCCTATAATTCACCCCTCCACTTT. This sequence encodes CASAYGSISSYNSPLHF.